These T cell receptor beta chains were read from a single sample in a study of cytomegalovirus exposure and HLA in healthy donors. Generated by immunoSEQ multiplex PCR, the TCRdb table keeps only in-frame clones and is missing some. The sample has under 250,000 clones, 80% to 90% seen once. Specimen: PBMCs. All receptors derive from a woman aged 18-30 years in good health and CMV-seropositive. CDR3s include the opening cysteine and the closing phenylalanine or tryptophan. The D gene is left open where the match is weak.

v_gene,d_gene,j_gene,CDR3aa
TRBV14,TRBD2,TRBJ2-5,CASSQGTSGQETQYF
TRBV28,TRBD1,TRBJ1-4,CASSRQGSEKLFF
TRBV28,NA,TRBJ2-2,CASRPGSYTGELFF
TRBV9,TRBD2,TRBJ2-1,CASSVGGSGNNEQFF
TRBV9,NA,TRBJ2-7,CASSVRGTYEQYF
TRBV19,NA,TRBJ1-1,CASSIRTEMNTEAFF
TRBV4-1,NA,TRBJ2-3,CASSQVSPVTDTQYF
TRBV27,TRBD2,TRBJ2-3,CATRLAGTDTQYF
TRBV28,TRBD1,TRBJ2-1,CASSLSLKGQYNEQFF
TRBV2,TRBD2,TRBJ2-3,CAIGTSGITDTQYF
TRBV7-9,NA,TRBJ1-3,CASSTLDSSGNTIYF
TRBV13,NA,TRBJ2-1,CASSFAGPSYNEQFF
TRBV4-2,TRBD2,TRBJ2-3,CASSQDQDPGLAGGGDTQYF
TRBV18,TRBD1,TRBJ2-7,CASSPNLQGYEQYF
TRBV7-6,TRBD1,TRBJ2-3,CASSLDRTGGKTFPDTQYF
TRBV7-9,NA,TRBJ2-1,CASSLVGVAYNEQFF
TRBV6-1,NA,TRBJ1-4,CASSEAGAGWNEKLFF
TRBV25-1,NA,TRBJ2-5,CASSVGVRPSETQYF
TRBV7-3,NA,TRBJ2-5,CASSLKGTLQETQYF
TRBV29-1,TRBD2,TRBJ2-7,CSVALSGRPSYEQYF
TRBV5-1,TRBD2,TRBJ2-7,CASSSLRLAGGRPTFDEQYF
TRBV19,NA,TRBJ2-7,CASSIMAGFRYEQYF
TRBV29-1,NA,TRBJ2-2,CSVLGSGANTGELFF
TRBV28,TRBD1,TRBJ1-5,CATGTGGRRNQPQHF
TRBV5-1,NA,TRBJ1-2,CASSKGGVLGGYTF
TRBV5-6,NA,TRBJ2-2,CASSHAGFLAGELFF
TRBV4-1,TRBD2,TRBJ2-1,CAVRGRDNEQFF
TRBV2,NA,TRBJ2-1,CASTRRLLSSYNEQFF
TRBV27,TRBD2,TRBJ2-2,CASSPLTGGQAGELFF
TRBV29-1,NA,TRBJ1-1,CSVELQALNTEAFF
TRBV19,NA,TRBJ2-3,CASSSRKRSTDTQYF
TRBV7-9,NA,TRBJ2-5,CASSFGGGTRRRETQYF
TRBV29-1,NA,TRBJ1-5,CSVEGPGGNQPQHF
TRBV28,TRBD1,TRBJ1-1,CASSFLEQGGNTEAFF
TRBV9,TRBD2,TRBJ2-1,CASSSGTVVAGGPGNEQFF
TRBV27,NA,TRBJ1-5,CASSLAGDQPQHF
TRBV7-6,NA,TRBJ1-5,CASSLWAGTNQPQHF
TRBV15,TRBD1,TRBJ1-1,CATSTPTGMNPEAFF
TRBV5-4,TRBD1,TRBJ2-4,CASSQGTGPNIQYF
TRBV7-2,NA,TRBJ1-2,CASSLLGDGYTF
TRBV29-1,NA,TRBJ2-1,CSVGAGFRSSSYNEQFF
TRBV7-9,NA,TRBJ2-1,CASPSYNEQFF
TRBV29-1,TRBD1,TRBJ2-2,CSVRQGTNTGELFF
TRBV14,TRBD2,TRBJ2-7,CASSLLPGTSDYEQYF
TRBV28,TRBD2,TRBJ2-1,CASSLPPLGGYDGEQFF
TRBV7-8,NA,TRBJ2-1,CASSLAQRYNEQFF
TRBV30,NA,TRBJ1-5,CAWRGAASNQPQHF
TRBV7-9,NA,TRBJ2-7,CASSPAGTSSSYEQYF
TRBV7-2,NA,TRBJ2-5,CASSRQGGMTQYF
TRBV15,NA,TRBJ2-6,CATSFFGANVLTF
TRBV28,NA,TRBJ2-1,CASSISSYNEQFF
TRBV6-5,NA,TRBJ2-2,CASSPERVTGELFF
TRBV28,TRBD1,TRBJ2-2,CASRPQQGVNTGELFF
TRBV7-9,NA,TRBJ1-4,CAGGLLEEKLFF
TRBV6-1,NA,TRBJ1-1,CASTPDSEAFF